The 13 T cell receptor beta chains below were found in one sample sequenced in a study of control samples from healthy donors and cancer patients. Data came from immunoSEQ multiplex PCR; TCRdb stores just in-frame clones and leaves some out. Among some 71,000 clones listed, under 90% were seen once. The sequenced material came from PBMCs. These receptors all stem from a man in his 60s with lung cancer.

The genes are TRBV5-4 and TRBJ2-2; either TRBD1 or TRBD2 may fit D (6 bases each). CDR1 SGHNT and CDR2 YYREEE come from the germline V gene (reference sequence). Trimming stripped 4 bases from V and 2 bases from J, with 12 bases between. CDR3 length: 15 amino acids. Here the CDR3 reads CASSTGGYNTGELFF. The DNA of the CDR3 is TGTGCCAGCAGCACCGGGGGCTACAACACCGGGGAGCTGTTTTTT.

The V and J genes are TRBV5-1 and TRBJ1-1; D is perhaps TRBD1 (5 bases). This CDR3 has 11 amino acids. Trimming cost V 7 bases and J 7 bases, with 11 bases left between them. CDR1 and CDR2 from the germline V gene are SGHRS and YFSETQ. CDR3 bases: TGCGCCAGCCTCCCGGGGGGTGAAGCTTTCTTT. It is translated as CASLPGGEAFF. Full variable domain (missing parts from reference TRBV5-1 and TRBJ1-1): KAGVTQTPRYLIKTRGQQVTLSCSPISGHRSVSWYQQTPGQGLQFLFEYFSETQRNKGNFPGRFSGRQFSNSRSEMNVSTLELGDSALYLCASLPGGEAFFGQGTRLTVV.

CDR3 nucleotides: TGTGCCAGCAGCTTCGAGGCCGGACAGAGGAACACTGAAGCTTTCTTT. This sequence encodes CASSFEAGQRNTEAFF. This chain joins TRBV5-4 and TRBJ1-1, with D tentatively TRBD1 (6 bases). CDR1 and CDR2 (germline): SGHNT, YYREEE (reference sequence). Trimming pared 2 bases from V and 1 base from J, leaving 15 bases between. This CDR3 region has 16 residues.

The chain couples TRBV6-6 to TRBJ2-3; perhaps D is TRBD1 or TRBD2 (5 bases each). CDR3 size: 15 residues. Trimming took 8 bases from V and 3 from J, leaving 18 bases between them. CDR1 is MNHNY and CDR2 is SVGAGI in the germline V gene (reference sequence). The CDR3 DNA is TGTGCCAGCGGGGGATATGCAGAGAGAACAGATACGCAGTATTTT. It translates to CASGGYAERTDTQYF.

The chain employs TRBV10-3 and TRBJ1-1; no reliable D call. Germline values: CDR1 ENHRY, CDR2 SYGVKD. Trimming stripped 2 bases from V and 1 base from J, with 17 bases between. The CDR3 extends over 17 amino acids. CDR3 in amino acids: CAISETEYGDPNTEAFF. For the CDR3, the DNA is TGTGCCATCAGTGAGACGGAGTACGGAGACCCGAACACTGAAGCTTTCTTT.

The CDR3 DNA sequence: TGTGCCAGCAGCGCCATGGCCACAGGGGTCCCGAACACTGAAGCTTTCTTT. Protein product: CASSAMATGVPNTEAFF. The chain couples TRBV9 to TRBJ1-1; 7 bases fit TRBD1. After removal of 3 bases from V and 1 base from J, the junction contained 12 bases not matched to a gene. Germline V CDR1 and CDR2: SGDLS, YYNGEE. The CDR3 spans 17 residues.

The genes are TRBV12-5 and TRBJ2-5, with a tentative D call TRBD2 (5 bases). CDR3 length: 18 amino acids. Germline V gene data show CDR1 as LGHNT and CDR2 as FRNRAP. Trimming left V 0 bases short and J 2 bases short, with 19 bases between. In DNA, the CDR3 is TGTGCTAGTGGTTTGGTACTAGACGGAGAGACAACTCAAGAGACCCAGTACTTC. Protein: CASGLVLDGETTQETQYF.

The chain has TRBV10-3 and TRBJ2-7; 11 positions agree with TRBD1. Germline trimming cut 6 bases from V and 6 bases from J; bases unmatched to any gene: 10. The length of the CDR3 is 15 residues. CDR1 and CDR2 (germline): ENHRY, SYGVKD. This CDR3 is CAIRAGQGAVSEQYV. As DNA, the CDR3 is TGTGCCATCAGAGCTGGACAGGGGGCAGTCTCCGAGCAGTACGTC.

The chain has TRBV21-1 and TRBJ1-6. TRBV21-1 is an annotated pseudogene. The CDR3 has 22 amino acids. The CDR3 is CASSKGTGFATSSSSYNSPLHF. CDR3 bases: TGTGCCAGCAGCAAAGGGACTGGGTTCGCCACTTCGTCGAGCTCCTATAATTCACCCCTCCACTTT.

This chain joins TRBV6-1 and TRBJ1-1; D call uncertain. V lost 0 bases to trimming and J lost 2 bases, with 19 bases between them. The CDR3 extends over 18 amino acids. Looked up from germline, CDR1 is MNHNS and CDR2 is SASEGT. The CDR3 coding sequence is TGTGCCAGCAGTGAAGCAGGATTCGAAAGGAGTAGAAACACTGAAGCTTTCTTT. It encodes CASSEAGFERSRNTEAFF.

The rearrangement links TRBV11-1 to TRBJ2-5, with 10 bases identical to TRBD1. Trimming cost V 5 bases and J 1 base; bases outside gene matches: 4. Germline assignment: CDR1 SGHAT and CDR2 FQDESV (reference sequence). The CDR3 length is 15 residues. CDR3 sequence reads: CASSAGTGVQETQYF. DNA of the CDR3: TGTGCCAGCAGCGCAGGGACAGGGGTCCAAGAGACCCAGTACTTC.

The J gene is TRBJ1-2, the V gene TRBV6-2 or TRBV6-3; maybe TRBD1 (6 bases). Germline V lookup: CDR1 MNHEY, CDR2 SVGEGT. The CDR3 consists of 14 residues. V was clipped by 2 bases and J by 4 bases, with 11 bases between them. This chain's CDR3 is CASSYPTGAYGYTF. DNA for the CDR3: TGTGCCAGCAGTTACCCGACAGGTGCCTATGGCTACACCTTC.

V usage is TRBV14 and J usage is TRBJ1-6; 7 bases align to TRBD1. Germline values: CDR1 SGHDN, CDR2 FVKESK. This CDR3 has 14 amino acids. Trimming took 10 bases from V and 7 from J; bases not matched to a gene: 10. DNA of the CDR3: TGTGCCACCTCCGGGACAGAGGAAAATTCACCCCTCCACTTT. It codes for CATSGTEENSPLHF.